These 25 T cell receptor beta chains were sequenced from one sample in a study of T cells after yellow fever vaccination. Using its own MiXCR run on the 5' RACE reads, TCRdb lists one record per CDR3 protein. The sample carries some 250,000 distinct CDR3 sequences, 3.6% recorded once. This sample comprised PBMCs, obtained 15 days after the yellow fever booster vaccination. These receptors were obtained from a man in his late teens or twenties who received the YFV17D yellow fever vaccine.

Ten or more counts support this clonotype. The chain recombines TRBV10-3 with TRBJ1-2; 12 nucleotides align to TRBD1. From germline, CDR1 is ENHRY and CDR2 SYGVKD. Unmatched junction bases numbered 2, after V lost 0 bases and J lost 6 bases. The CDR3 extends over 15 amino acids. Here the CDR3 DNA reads TGTGCCATCAGTGAGTCGGGGACAGGGGGCCATGGCTACACCTTC. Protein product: CAISESGTGGHGYTF.

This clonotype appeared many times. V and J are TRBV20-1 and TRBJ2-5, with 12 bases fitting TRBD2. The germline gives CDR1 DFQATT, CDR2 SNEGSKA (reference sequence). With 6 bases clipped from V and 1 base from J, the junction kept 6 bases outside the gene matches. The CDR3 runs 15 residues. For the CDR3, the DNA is TGCAGTGCCGCTCCTAGCGGGGGGGCCCAAGAGACCCAGTACTTC. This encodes CSAAPSGGAQETQYF.

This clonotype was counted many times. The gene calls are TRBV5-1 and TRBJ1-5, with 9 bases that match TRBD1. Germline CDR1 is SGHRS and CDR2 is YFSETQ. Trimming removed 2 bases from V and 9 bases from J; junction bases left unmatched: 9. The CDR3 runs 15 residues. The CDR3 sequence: CASSFGTGTNPPQHF. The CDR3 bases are TGCGCCAGCAGCTTTGGGACAGGGACTAACCCGCCCCAGCATTTT.

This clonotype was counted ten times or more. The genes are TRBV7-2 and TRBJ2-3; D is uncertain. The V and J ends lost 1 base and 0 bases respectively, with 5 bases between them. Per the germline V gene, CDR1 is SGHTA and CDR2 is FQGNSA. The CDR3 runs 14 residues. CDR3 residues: CASSLVPSTDTQYF. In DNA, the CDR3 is TGTGCCAGCAGCTTAGTACCCAGCACAGATACGCAGTATTTT. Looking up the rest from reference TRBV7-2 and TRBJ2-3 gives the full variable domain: GAGVSQSPSNKVTEKGKDVELRCDPISGHTALYWYRQSLGQGLEFLIYFQGNSAPDKSGLPSDRFSAERTGGSVSTLTIQRTQQEDSAVYLCASSLVPSTDTQYFGPGTRLTVL.

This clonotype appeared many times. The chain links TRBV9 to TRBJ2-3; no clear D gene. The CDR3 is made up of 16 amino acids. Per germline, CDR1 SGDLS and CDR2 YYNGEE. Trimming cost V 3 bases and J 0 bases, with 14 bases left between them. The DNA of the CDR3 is TGTGCCAGCAGCGCAAGGGTGTTTCCCAGCACAGATACGCAGTATTTT. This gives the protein CASSARVFPSTDTQYF.

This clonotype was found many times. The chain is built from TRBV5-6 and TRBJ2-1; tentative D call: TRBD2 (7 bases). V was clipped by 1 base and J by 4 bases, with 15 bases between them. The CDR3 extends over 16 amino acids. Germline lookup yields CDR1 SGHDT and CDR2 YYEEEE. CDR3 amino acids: CASSLRGGSTYNEQFF. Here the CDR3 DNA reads TGTGCCAGCAGCTTGAGGGGGGGATCTACGTACAATGAGCAGTTCTTC.

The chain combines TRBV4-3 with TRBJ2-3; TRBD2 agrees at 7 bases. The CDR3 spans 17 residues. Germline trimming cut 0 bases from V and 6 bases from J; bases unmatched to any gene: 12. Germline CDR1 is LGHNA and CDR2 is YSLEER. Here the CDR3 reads CASSQDLPRGNADTQYF. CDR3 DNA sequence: TGCGCCAGCAGCCAAGATCTCCCGCGGGGGAACGCCGATACGCAGTATTTT.

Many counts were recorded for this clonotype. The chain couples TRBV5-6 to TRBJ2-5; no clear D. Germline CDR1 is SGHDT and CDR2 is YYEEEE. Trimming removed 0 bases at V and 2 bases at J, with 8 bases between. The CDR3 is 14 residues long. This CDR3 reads CASSLGFRQETQYF. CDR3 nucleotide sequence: TGTGCCAGCAGCTTGGGGTTCAGACAAGAGACCCAGTACTTC.

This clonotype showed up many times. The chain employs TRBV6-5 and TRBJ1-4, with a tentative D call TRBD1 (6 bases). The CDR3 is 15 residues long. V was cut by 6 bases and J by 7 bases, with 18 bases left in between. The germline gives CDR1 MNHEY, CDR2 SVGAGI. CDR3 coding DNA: TGTGCCAGCAGCCCTCCCGAGGGGGTGGGTGAAAAACTGTTTTTT. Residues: CASSPPEGVGEKLFF.

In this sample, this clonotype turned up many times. The CDR3 nucleotides are TGCGCCAGCCTTCCCCGGGGTAGCTCCTACAATGAGCAGTTCTTC. Residues: CASLPRGSSYNEQFF. The chain couples TRBV10-2 to TRBJ2-1; the D gene is possibly TRBD2 (5 bases). In germline, CDR1 is WSHSY, CDR2 SAAADI. V was clipped by 8 bases and J by 0 bases, with 14 bases between them. CDR3 size: 15 residues.

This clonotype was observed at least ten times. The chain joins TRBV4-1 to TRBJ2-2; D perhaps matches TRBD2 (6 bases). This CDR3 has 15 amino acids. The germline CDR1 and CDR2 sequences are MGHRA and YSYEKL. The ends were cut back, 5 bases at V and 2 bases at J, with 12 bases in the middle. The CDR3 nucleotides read TGCGCCAGCAGCACCCCCGGGACTAACACCGGGGAGCTGTTTTTT. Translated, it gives CASSTPGTNTGELFF.

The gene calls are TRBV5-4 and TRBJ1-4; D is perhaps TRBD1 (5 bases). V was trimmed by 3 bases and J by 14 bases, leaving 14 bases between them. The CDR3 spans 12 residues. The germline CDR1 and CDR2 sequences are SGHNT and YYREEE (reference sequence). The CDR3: CASSSRGDRLFF. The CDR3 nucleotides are TGTGCCAGCAGCTCGCGGGGGGATCGCCTGTTTTTT. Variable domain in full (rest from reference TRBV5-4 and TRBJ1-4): ETGVTQSPTHLIKTRGQQVTLRCSSQSGHNTVSWYQQALGQGPQFIFQYYREEENGRGNFPPRFSGLQFPNYSSELNVNALELDDSALYLCASSSRGDRLFFGSGTQLSVL.

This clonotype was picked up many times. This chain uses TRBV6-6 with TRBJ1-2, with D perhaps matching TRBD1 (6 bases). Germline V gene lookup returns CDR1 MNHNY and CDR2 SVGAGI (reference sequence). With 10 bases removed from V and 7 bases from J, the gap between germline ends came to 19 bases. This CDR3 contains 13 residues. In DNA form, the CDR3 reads TGTGCCACTGACAGGAGCCCTAAGGGTGGCTACACCTTC. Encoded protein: CATDRSPKGGYTF.

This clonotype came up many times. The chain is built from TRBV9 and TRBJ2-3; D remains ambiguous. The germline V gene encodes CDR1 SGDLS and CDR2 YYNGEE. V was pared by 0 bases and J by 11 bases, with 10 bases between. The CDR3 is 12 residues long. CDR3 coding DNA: TGTGCCAGCAGCGTAGGGGCAGCCGAGCAGTATTTT. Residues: CASSVGAAEQYF.

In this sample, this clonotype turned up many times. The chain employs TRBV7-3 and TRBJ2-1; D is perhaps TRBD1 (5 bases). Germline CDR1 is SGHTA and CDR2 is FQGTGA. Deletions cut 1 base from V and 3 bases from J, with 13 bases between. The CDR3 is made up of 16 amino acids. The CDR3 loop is CASSLNPEDSYNEQFF. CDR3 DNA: TGTGCCAGCAGCTTAAATCCCGAAGACAGCTACAATGAGCAGTTCTTC.

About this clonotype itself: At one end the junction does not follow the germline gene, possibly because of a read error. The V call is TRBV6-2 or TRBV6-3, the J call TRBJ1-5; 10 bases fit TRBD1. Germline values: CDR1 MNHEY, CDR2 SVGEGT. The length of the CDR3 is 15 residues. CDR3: CASSRTGGGIQPKHF. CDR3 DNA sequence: TGTGCCAGCAGCAGGACAGGGGGGGGCATTCAGCCCAAGCATTTT.

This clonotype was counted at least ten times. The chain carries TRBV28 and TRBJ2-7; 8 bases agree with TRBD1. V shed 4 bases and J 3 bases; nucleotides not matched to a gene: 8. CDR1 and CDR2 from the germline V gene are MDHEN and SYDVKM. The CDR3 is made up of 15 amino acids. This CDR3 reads CASSSSGGSDYEQYF. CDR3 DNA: TGTGCCAGCAGTTCCTCAGGGGGCTCGGACTACGAGCAGTACTTC.

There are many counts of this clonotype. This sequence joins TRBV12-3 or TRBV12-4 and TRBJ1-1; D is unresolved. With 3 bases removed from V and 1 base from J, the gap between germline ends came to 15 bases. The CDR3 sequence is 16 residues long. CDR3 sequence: CASSFGTDGENTEAFF. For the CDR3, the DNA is TGTGCCAGCAGTTTTGGCACGGACGGGGAGAACACTGAAGCTTTCTTT.

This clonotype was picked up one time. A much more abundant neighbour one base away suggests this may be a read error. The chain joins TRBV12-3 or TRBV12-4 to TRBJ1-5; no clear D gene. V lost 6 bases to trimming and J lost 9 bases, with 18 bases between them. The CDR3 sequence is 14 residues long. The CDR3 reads CASSTLGGYLPQHF. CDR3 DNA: TGTGCCAGCAGCACCCTTGGTGGTTATCTGCCCCAGCATTTT.

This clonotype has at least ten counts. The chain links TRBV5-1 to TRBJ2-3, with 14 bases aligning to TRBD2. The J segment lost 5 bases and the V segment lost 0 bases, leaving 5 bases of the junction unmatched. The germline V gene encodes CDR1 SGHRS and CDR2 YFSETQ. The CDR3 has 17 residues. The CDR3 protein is CASSLEGLAGGLDTQYF. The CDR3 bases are TGCGCCAGCAGCTTGGAAGGACTAGCGGGGGGACTAGATACGCAGTATTTT.

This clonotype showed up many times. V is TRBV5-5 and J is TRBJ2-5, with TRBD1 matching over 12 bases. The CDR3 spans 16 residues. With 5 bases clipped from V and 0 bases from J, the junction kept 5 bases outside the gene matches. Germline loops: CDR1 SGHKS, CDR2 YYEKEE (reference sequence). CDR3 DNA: TGTGCCAGCAGACAATGGGACAGGGGGCACCAAGAGACCCAGTACTTC. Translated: CASRQWDRGHQETQYF. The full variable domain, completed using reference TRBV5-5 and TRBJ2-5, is DAGVTQSPTHLIKTRGQQVTLRCSPISGHKSVSWYQQVLGQGPQFIFQYYEKEERGRGNFPDRFSARQFPNYSSELNVNALLLGDSALYLCASRQWDRGHQETQYFGPGTRLLVL.

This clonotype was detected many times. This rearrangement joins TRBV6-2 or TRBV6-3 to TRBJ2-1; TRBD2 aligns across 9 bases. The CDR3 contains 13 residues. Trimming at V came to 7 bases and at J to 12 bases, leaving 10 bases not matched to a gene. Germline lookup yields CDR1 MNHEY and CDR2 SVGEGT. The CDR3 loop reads CASTKAGGPAQFF. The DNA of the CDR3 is TGTGCCAGCACCAAAGCGGGGGGACCCGCGCAGTTCTTC.

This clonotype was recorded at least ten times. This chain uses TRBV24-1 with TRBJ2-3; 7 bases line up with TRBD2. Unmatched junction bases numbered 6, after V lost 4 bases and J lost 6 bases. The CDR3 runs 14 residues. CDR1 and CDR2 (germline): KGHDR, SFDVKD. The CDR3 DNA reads TGTGCCACCAGTGAGGCGGGGGATTGGGATACGCAGTATTTT. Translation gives CATSEAGDWDTQYF.

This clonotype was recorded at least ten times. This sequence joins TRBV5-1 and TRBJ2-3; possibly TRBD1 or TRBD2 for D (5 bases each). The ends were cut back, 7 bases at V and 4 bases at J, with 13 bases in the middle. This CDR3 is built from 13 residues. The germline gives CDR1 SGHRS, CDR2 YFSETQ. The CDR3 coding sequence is TGCGCCAGCCCCCCCCGGGGCCCAGATACGCAGTATTTT. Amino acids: CASPPRGPDTQYF. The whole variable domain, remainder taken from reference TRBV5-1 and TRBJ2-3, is KAGVTQTPRYLIKTRGQQVTLSCSPISGHRSVSWYQQTPGQGLQFLFEYFSETQRNKGNFPGRFSGRQFSNSRSEMNVSTLELGDSALYLCASPPRGPDTQYFGPGTRLTVL.

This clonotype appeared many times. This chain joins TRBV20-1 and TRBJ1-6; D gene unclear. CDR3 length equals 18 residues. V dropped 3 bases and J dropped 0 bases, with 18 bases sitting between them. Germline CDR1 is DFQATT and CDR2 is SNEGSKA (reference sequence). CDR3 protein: CSARREATASSYNSPLHF. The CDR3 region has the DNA TGCAGTGCTAGGAGGGAGGCTACAGCGAGCTCCTATAATTCACCCCTCCACTTT.